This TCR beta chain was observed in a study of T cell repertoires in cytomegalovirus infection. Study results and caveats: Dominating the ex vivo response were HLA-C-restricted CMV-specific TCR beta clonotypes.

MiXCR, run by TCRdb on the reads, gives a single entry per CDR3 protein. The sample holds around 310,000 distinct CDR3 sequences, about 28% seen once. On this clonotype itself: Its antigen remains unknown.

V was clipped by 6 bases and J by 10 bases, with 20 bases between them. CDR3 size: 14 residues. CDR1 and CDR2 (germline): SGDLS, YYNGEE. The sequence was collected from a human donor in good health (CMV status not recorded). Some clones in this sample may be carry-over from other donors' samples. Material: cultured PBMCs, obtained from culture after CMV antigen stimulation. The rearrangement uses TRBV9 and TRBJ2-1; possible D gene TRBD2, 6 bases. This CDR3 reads CASNPSATAGEQFF. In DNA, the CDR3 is TGTGCCAGCAACCCTAGCGCAACCGCAGGGGAGCAGTTCTTC. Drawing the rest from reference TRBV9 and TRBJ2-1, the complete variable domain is DSGVTQTPKHLITATGQRVTLRCSPRSGDLSVYWYQQSLDQGLQFLIQYYNGEERAKGNILERFSAQQFPDLHSELNLSSLELGDSALYFCASNPSATAGEQFFGPGTRLTVL.